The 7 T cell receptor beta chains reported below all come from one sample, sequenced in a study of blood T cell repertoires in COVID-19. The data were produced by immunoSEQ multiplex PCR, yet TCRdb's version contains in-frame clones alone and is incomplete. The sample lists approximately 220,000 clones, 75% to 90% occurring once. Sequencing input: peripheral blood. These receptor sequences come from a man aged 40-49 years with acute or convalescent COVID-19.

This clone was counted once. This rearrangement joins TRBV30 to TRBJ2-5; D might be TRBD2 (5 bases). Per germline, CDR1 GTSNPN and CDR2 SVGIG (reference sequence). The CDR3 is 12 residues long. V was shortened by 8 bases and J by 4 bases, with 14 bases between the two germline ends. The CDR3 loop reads CAVQTEGETQYF. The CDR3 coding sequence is TGTGCCGTACAAACAGAGGGAGAGACCCAGTACTTC.

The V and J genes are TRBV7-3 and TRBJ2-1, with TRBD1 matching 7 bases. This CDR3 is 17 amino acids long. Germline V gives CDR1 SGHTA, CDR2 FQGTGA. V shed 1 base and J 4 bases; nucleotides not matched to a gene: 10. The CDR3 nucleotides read TGTGCCAGCAGCTTAAATAGCTTAGGGACAGCATACAATGAGCAGTTCTTC. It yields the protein CASSLNSLGTAYNEQFF.

The CDR3 region has the DNA TGTGCCAGCAGTTCGAGTAAAAACAATGAGCAGTTCTTC. It encodes CASSSSKNNEQFF. The rearrangement links TRBV27 to TRBJ2-1; no reliable D call. V was shortened by 4 bases and J by 5 bases, with 9 bases between the two germline ends. The CDR3 is 13 residues long. Germline V gene sequence: CDR1 MNHEY, CDR2 SMNVEV (reference sequence).

In DNA, the CDR3 is TGTGCCAGCAGTCTGCTAGTGGCCACTGAAGCTTTCTTT. It specifies CASSLLVATEAFF. The chain recombines TRBV6-5 with TRBJ1-1; D gene ambiguous. Germline loops: CDR1 MNHEY, CDR2 SVGAGI. The germline V and J ends were trimmed by 5 bases and 4 bases, with 11 bases remaining between them. This CDR3 comprises 13 residues.

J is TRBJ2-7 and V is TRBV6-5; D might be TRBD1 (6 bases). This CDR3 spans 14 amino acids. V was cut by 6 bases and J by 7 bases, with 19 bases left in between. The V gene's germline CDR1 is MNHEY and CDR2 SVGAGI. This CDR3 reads CASSRDNGWREQYF. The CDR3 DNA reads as TGTGCCAGCAGCCGGGACAATGGGTGGAGGGAGCAGTACTTC.

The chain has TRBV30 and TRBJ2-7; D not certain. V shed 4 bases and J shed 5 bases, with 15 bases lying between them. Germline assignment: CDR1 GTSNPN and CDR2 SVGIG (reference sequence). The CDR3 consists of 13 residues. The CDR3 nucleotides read TGTGCCTGGACCCGAACCCGCCCGGACGAGCAGTACTTC. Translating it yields CAWTRTRPDEQYF.

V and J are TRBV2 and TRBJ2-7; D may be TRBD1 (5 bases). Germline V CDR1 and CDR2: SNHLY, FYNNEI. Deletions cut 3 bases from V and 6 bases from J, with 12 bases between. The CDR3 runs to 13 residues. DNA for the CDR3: TGTGCCAGCAGTGAGGGTCTAGGGGCCGAGCAGTACTTC. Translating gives CASSEGLGAEQYF.